This T cell receptor (beta chain) was profiled in a study of blood T cell repertoires in COVID-19 (dated by TCRdb to about 2020). Regarding the study in general: Samples covering the acute and convalescent phases of COVID-19 were provided by collaborators in the United States, Italy and Spain. The repertoires were released in a freely available public database meant as a resource for research on the immune response to SARS-CoV-2. The dataset comprised deeply sampled blood TCRbeta repertoires from subjects exposed to, actively infected with, or recovered from COVID-19. HLA class I and class II types, where available, came from metadata supplied by the sample provider rather than from assay-based typing. Samples were obtained from the ongoing ImmuneRACE study (first 160 participants) and from 1,254 subjects provided by 6 global collaborators. Sample metadata almost always included a de-identified subject ID, COVID-19 status, age in years and sex. The material from the prospective study consisted of cDNA or gDNA derived from T cells, B-cell-depleted T cells, or PBMCs. The investigation overall reported the following: How much clinical and demographic metadata was included differed by source and by participant, and the metadata was provided uncurated.

For CDR1 and CDR2, the germline V gene lists KGHSH and LQKENI. V is shortened by 8 bases, J by 6 bases, and the region joining them spans 16 bases. The CDR3 goes from the cysteine to the phenylalanine over 13 residues. The read is trimmed to its CDR3 DNA, 39 bases read in frame from base 1. TCRbeta CDR3 regions were amplified from genomic DNA by means of the immunoSEQ Assay, a bias-controlled multiplex PCR. Per the original workflow: Within the assay, amplification of reference gene primers was used to estimate how many nucleated cells each sample contained. Sequence reads were collapsed and filtered to measure the absolute abundance of every unique TCRbeta CDR3 rearrangement. For each sample, productive Simpson clonality was calculated by taking the square root of Simpson's diversity index across productive rearrangements. The clones in this table, taken by TCRdb from immuneACCESS, are in-frame only. Not every clone is retained; where verified, under half of the shortfall comes from an unresolved V gene, and the cause of the rest is unknown. That table supplies the V and J calls and clone size; D and trimming were determined from the DNA. This sample lists about 400,000 clones; approximately 88% were detected once. The ten top clones hold around 2% of the sample.

Enrolling through a virtual design, the prospective study's participants ranged in age from roughly 18 to 89 years and lived across some 22 United States geographic areas. In the prospective study, participants were assigned to cohorts based on the clinical history participants reported in a screening survey and a study questionnaire. In the prospective study, whole blood, serum and a nasopharyngeal or oropharyngeal swab were collected from each participant by mobile phlebotomists. Over a roughly 2-month period, participants in the prospective study had the option of providing additional blood draws and questionnaires. Blood samples from the prospective study were shipped frozen or at room temperature prior to DNA extraction. Points on this clone: Its antigen target is currently unknown. The sample holds no much larger clone one base away, and base qualities are not on file.

This clonotype was sampled from a woman between 40 and 50 years old with acute COVID-19. The specimen sequenced was PBMCs or T cells enriched from blood (not recorded which). Here the chain combines TRBV18 and TRBJ1-2; the D gene remains uncertain. The CDR3 region: CASSSLTVDGYTF. DNA sequence: TGTGCCAGCAGCTCCTTAACGGTCGATGGCTACACCTTC.